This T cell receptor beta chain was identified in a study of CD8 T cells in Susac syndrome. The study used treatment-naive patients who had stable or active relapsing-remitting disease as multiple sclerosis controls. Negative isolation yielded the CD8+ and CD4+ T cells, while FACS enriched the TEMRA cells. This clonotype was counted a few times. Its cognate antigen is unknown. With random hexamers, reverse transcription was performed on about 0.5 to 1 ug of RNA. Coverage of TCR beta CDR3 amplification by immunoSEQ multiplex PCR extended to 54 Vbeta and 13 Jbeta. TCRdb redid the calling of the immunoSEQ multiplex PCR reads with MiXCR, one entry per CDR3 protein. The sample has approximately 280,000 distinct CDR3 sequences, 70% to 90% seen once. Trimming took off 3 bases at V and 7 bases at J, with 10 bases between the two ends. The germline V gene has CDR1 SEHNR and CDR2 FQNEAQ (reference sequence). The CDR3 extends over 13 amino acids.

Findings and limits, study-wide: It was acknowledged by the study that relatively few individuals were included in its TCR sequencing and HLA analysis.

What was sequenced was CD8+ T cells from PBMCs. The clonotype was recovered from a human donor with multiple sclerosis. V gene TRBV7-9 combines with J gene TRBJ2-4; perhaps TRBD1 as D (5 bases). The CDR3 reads CASSFPGPNIQYF. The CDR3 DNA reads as TGTGCCAGCAGCTTCCCAGGGCCCAACATTCAGTACTTC.